This entry lists 22 T cell receptor beta chains sequenced from one sample in a study of blood T cell repertoires in COVID-19. TCRdb's table, derived via immunoSEQ multiplex PCR, lists solely in-frame clones and lacks some. The sample shows some 250,000 clones, 70% to 90% of them seen only once. The material sequenced was peripheral blood. These receptors came from a woman aged 35 to 49 who had recovered from COVID-19.

On this clone itself: Other DNA sequences from this sample encode an identical CDR3 as well. CDR3 nucleotide sequence: TGTGCCAGCAGTTACGGCGGGAACTATGGCTACACCTTC. Translated: CASSYGGNYGYTF. The chain combines TRBV6-5 with TRBJ1-2; D is undetermined. V dropped 2 bases and J dropped 2 bases, with 6 bases sitting between them. Per germline, CDR1 MNHEY and CDR2 SVGAGI. The CDR3 sequence is 13 residues long.

This clone occurred once. The V and J genes are TRBV7-2 and TRBJ2-3; D gene unclear. CDR3 size: 14 residues. Germline V gives CDR1 SGHTA, CDR2 FQGNSA. V dropped 5 bases and J dropped 6 bases, with 15 bases sitting between them. The CDR3 loop reads CASSPPPTPDTQYF. The CDR3, as DNA: TGTGCCAGCAGCCCGCCCCCTACCCCGGATACGCAGTATTTT.

The rearrangement links TRBV18 to TRBJ2-5, with D unresolved. Between the trimmed V and J ends, which lost 5 bases and 3 bases, there was a span of 4 bases. Looked up from germline, CDR1 is KGHSH and CDR2 is LQKENI. CDR3 length: 11 amino acids. In DNA form, the CDR3 reads TGTGCCAGCTCAGACAAAGAGACCCAGTACTTC. Protein sequence: CASSDKETQYF.

This rearrangement joins TRBV20-1 to TRBJ1-2; D is possibly TRBD1 (6 bases). The CDR3 is made up of 13 amino acids. The V gene's germline CDR1 is DFQATT and CDR2 SNEGSKA (reference sequence). The V and J ends lost 3 bases and 8 bases respectively, with 16 bases between them. CDR3 sequence (DNA): TGCAGTGCTAGTCCCGACAGGTTATGGGGCTACACCTTC. Translating it yields CSASPDRLWGYTF.

This clone has a handful of counts. The chain is built from TRBV6-5 and TRBJ1-1; D not certain. CDR3 length equals 14 residues. Trimming left V 2 bases short and J 1 base short, with 8 bases between. CDR1 and CDR2 from the germline V gene are MNHEY and SVGAGI. The CDR3 DNA sequence: TGTGCCAGCAGTTACCCTGACAAGAACACTGAAGCTTTCTTT. Translation: CASSYPDKNTEAFF.

This clone was seen once. The chain combines TRBV3-1 (or the pseudogene TRBV3-2) with TRBJ2-2, with TRBD2 matching 8 bases. CDR3 length equals 16 residues. J gave up 3 bases and V 4 bases, and 7 bases lay outside the gene matches. In germline, CDR1 is LGHDT, CDR2 YNNKEL (reference sequence). The CDR3, as DNA: TGTGCCAGCAGCCTCCAAGGCGGGAGGCACACCGGGGAGCTGTTTTTT. Protein: CASSLQGGRHTGELFF.

CDR3 region: CASSQDESGGLYGYTF. The DNA of the CDR3 is TGCGCCAGCAGCCAAGATGAATCAGGGGGCCTATATGGCTACACCTTC. The rearrangement uses TRBV4-1 and TRBJ1-2; the match to TRBD1 covers 8 bases. J was trimmed by 5 bases and V by 0 bases; bases with no gene match: 8. The V gene's germline CDR1 is MGHRA and CDR2 YSYEKL. This CDR3 comprises 16 residues.

V and J are TRBV11-3 and TRBJ1-1, with 8 bases identical to TRBD1. CDR1 is SGHNT and CDR2 is YENEEA in the germline V gene. The CDR3 length is 16 residues. The ends lost 5 bases at V and 1 base at J; junction bases unmatched: 9. The CDR3 coding sequence is TGTGCCAGCAGCCCCCGTCCCGGGACAGGGAACACTGAAGCTTTCTTT. Its protein product is CASSPRPGTGNTEAFF.

The chain combines TRBV20-1 with TRBJ1-2, with a possible D match to TRBD1 (6 bases). Germline CDR1 DFQATT, CDR2 SNEGSKA (reference sequence). The CDR3 consists of 11 residues. Here the CDR3 DNA reads TGCAGCACAGGGTCTAACTATGGCTACACCTTC. Its protein product is CSTGSNYGYTF.

This clone was seen only once. This rearrangement joins TRBV4-1 to TRBJ2-7; weak D call: TRBD2 (6 bases). The germline gives CDR1 MGHRA, CDR2 YSYEKL. V was shortened by 3 bases and J by 2 bases, with 11 bases between the two germline ends. The CDR3 spans 14 residues. CDR3 sequence reads: CASSQGLDPYEQYF. The CDR3 DNA is TGCGCCAGCAGCCAGGGACTCGACCCCTACGAGCAGTACTTC.

The V gene is TRBV4-3, the J gene TRBJ2-1, with 7 bases lining up with TRBD2. V shed 0 bases and J 6 bases; nucleotides not matched to a gene: 11. The CDR3 loop spans 17 amino acids. Germline lookup yields CDR1 LGHNA and CDR2 YSLEER. CDR3 coding DNA: TGCGCCAGCAGCCAAGATAAGAGGGCCCTAGCGGCCAATGAGCAGTTCTTC. Amino acids: CASSQDKRALAANEQFF.

The CDR3 here is CASSHKAGSNQPQHF. CDR3 in DNA: TGTGCCAGCAGCCACAAGGCCGGGAGCAATCAGCCCCAGCATTTT. The chain combines TRBV6-5 with TRBJ1-5; D is ambiguous. Germline CDR1 reads MNHEY; CDR2 reads SVGAGI. CDR3 length: 15 residues. Trimming removed 6 bases at V and 1 base at J, with 13 bases between.

The rearrangement joins TRBV21-1 to TRBJ2-5; the DNA was not compared with TRBD2, the D call given in the table. TRBV21-1 is a listed pseudogene. The CDR3 sequence is 15 residues long. The CDR3 protein is CASTLWTGVQETQYF. The CDR3 DNA follows: TGTGCCAGCACCCTCTGGACTGGGGTCCAAGAGACCCAGTACTTC.

This sequence joins TRBV4-1 and TRBJ1-1; 9 positions match TRBD1. With V trimmed by 0 bases and J by 3 bases, 14 bases remained unmatched. Germline CDR1 and CDR2: MGHRA and YSYEKL. The CDR3 covers 19 residues. CDR3 amino acids: CASSQDWGTGLLLHTEAFF. The CDR3 nucleotides read TGCGCCAGCAGCCAAGATTGGGGGACAGGGTTACTTCTACACACTGAAGCTTTCTTT.

The chain is built from TRBV6-5 and TRBJ1-2; the D gene is possibly TRBD1 (5 bases). This CDR3 has 12 residues. Trimming took off 0 bases at V and 8 bases at J, with 7 bases between the two ends. From germline, CDR1 is MNHEY and CDR2 SVGAGI. The CDR3 DNA reads as TGTGCCAGCAGTTACTCTGGGGGGGGCTACACCTTC. Protein: CASSYSGGGYTF.

The chain couples TRBV6-2 or TRBV6-3 to TRBJ2-1; 12 positions match TRBD2. The CDR3 extends over 20 amino acids. Trimming cost V 2 bases and J 6 bases; bases outside gene matches: 17. CDR1 and CDR2 from the germline V gene are MNHEY and SVGEGT. The CDR3 loop reads CASSYEGPSRGLAGRNEQFF. DNA for the CDR3: TGTGCCAGCAGTTACGAGGGCCCCAGCAGGGGACTAGCGGGCCGCAATGAGCAGTTCTTC.

The chain recombines TRBV4-2 with TRBJ2-1, with D possibly being TRBD1 (6 bases). The germline CDR1 and CDR2 sequences are LGHNA and YNFKEQ. With 2 bases removed from V and 7 bases from J, the gap between germline ends came to 24 bases. CDR3 length: 18 residues. Here the CDR3 reads CASSQPGRRAGRGNEQFF. The CDR3 DNA follows: TGTGCCAGCAGCCAACCCGGTAGGCGCGCCGGCAGGGGTAATGAGCAGTTCTTC.

This chain links TRBV30 with TRBJ2-3, with 7 bases aligning to TRBD2. CDR1 and CDR2 from the germline V gene are GTSNPN and SVGIG (reference sequence). V lost 1 base and J lost 0; bases outside the gene matches: 10. The CDR3 is 17 residues long. This CDR3 is CAWSAQWGGSSTDTQYF. Here the CDR3 DNA reads TGTGCCTGGAGTGCCCAATGGGGGGGGTCTAGCACAGATACGCAGTATTTT.

This chain links TRBV5-4 with TRBJ1-1, with 9 bases fitting TRBD1. V dropped 1 base and J dropped 5; count of bases not matched to a gene: 9. The CDR3 loop spans 16 amino acids. The germline V gene has CDR1 SGHNT and CDR2 YYREEE (reference sequence). Here the CDR3 DNA reads TGTGCCAGCAGCTTGAATGGGGGACAGGGAGGGACTGAAGCTTTCTTT. Translation gives CASSLNGGQGGTEAFF.

DNA for the CDR3: TGTGCCAGCAGCTTAATGGGCGGGAGTGATAATGAGCAGTTCTTC. It specifies CASSLMGGSDNEQFF. The genes are TRBV7-9 and TRBJ2-1; TRBD2 aligns across 7 bases. CDR1 SEHNR and CDR2 FQNEAQ come from the germline V gene (reference sequence). The CDR3 length is 15 residues. Trimming cost V 2 bases and J 7 bases; bases outside gene matches: 8.

The CDR3 sequence is CASSHREGAGDLSYEQYF. The CDR3 nucleotides are TGCGCCAGCAGCCACCGAGAAGGGGCGGGAGACCTCTCCTACGAGCAGTACTTC. The chain carries TRBV4-1 and TRBJ2-7; 7 bases align to TRBD2. V dropped 3 bases and J dropped 0; count of bases not matched to a gene: 14. Germline-derived CDR1 and CDR2 are MGHRA and YSYEKL. The CDR3 covers 18 residues.

The V call is TRBV27, the J call TRBJ1-6; 10 bases match TRBD1. The CDR3 runs 19 residues. V was clipped by 4 bases and J by 4 bases; unmatched bases: 13. Germline-derived CDR1 and CDR2 are MNHEY and SMNVEV (reference sequence). The CDR3 protein is CASSSPWRGQGQYNSPLHF. CDR3 DNA sequence: TGTGCCAGCAGTTCCCCATGGAGGGGACAGGGGCAATATAATTCACCCCTCCACTTT.